The 11 T cell receptor beta chains in this list originate from one sample, sequenced in a study of cytomegalovirus exposure and HLA in healthy donors. The PCR had 60 Vbeta and 13 Jbeta primers. Produced via immunoSEQ multiplex PCR; TCRdb's table is partial and in-frame only. The sample includes about 140,000 clones. The sequencing sample was made of PBMCs. The receptors were sampled from a woman aged 18-29 years in good health and CMV-seronegative.

The chain has TRBV19 and TRBJ1-2; D gene unclear. V gave up 2 bases and J gave up 2 bases, with 12 bases separating them. This CDR3 is built from 15 residues. In germline, CDR1 is LNHDA, CDR2 SQIVND (reference sequence). CDR3 DNA: TGTGCCAGTAGTATAAGTGGTTCGGGGAACTATGGCTACACCTTC. It codes for CASSISGSGNYGYTF.

V gene TRBV15 combines with J gene TRBJ1-2; no reliable D call. This CDR3 is 14 amino acids long. Per the germline V gene, CDR1 is LNHNV and CDR2 is YYDKDF (reference sequence). Deletions cut 8 bases from V and 4 bases from J, with 17 bases between. The chain's CDR3 is CATSRAANLYGYTF. CDR3 DNA sequence: TGTGCCACCTCGCGAGCCGCGAATCTCTATGGCTACACCTTC.

The chain couples TRBV4-1 to TRBJ2-7; D is ambiguous. The V gene's germline CDR1 is MGHRA and CDR2 YSYEKL. CDR3 length: 15 residues. With 2 bases removed from V and 1 base from J, the gap between germline ends came to 12 bases. This CDR3 is CASSQTVSSSYEQYF. In DNA, the CDR3 is TGCGCCAGCAGCCAAACGGTCTCCTCATCCTACGAGCAGTACTTC.

The chain recombines TRBV4-1 with TRBJ2-1; 8 positions match TRBD2. The CDR3 loop spans 18 amino acids. Germline CDR1 reads MGHRA; CDR2 reads YSYEKL. Germline trimming cut 4 bases from V and 7 bases from J; bases unmatched to any gene: 18. Here the CDR3 reads CASSPLGLAGGTENEQFF. In DNA, the CDR3 is TGCGCCAGCAGCCCCCTAGGGCTGGCGGGAGGAACGGAGAATGAGCAGTTCTTC.

The chain uses TRBV27 and TRBJ1-2; TRBD1 aligns across 7 bases. The trim removed 8 bases at V and 3 bases at J, leaving 3 bases unmatched. The CDR3 extends over 12 amino acids. Germline V gene data show CDR1 as MNHEY and CDR2 as SMNVEV (reference sequence). The CDR3 nucleotides read TGTGCCAGCGGGACAGATGACTATGGCTACACCTTC. Its translation: CASGTDDYGYTF.

The chain combines TRBV5-1 with TRBJ2-7; the D gene is possibly TRBD2 (5 bases). The germline V gene encodes CDR1 SGHRS and CDR2 YFSETQ. The CDR3 sequence is 17 residues long. Trimming stripped 4 bases from V and 3 bases from J, with 23 bases between. CDR3 protein: CASSPAAGLEDFYEQYF. CDR3 bases: TGCGCCAGCAGCCCGGCTGCGGGTCTGGAAGACTTCTACGAGCAGTACTTC.

The chain employs TRBV7-3 and TRBJ2-5, with D possibly matching TRBD2 (7 bases). Germline V gene sequence: CDR1 SGHTA, CDR2 FQGTGA. This CDR3 region has 16 residues. V was trimmed by 0 bases and J by 5 bases, leaving 16 bases between them. CDR3 coding DNA: TGTGCCAGCAGCTTAACGCCCCGGGGGGCGGGGGAGACCCAGTACTTC. Translated, it gives CASSLTPRGAGETQYF.

The chain links TRBV7-9 to TRBJ1-2; D gene uncertain. CDR1 SEHNR and CDR2 FQNEAQ come from the germline V gene (reference sequence). This CDR3 has 12 amino acids. With 2 bases removed from V and 4 bases from J, the gap between germline ends came to 5 bases. In DNA form, the CDR3 reads TGTGCCAGCAGCTTAAACAGCTATGGCTACACCTTC. Protein: CASSLNSYGYTF. Together with reference TRBV7-9 and TRBJ1-2, the CDR3 gives the full variable domain: DTGVSQNPRHKITKRGQNVTFRCDPISEHNRLYWYRQTLGQGPEFLTYFQNEAQLEKSRLLSDRFSAERPKGSFSTLEIQRTEQGDSAMYLCASSLNSYGYTFGSGTRLTVV.

V and J are TRBV7-8 and TRBJ2-1; 11 bases map to TRBD2. Germline-derived CDR1 and CDR2 are SGHVS and FQNEAQ. The V gene end was trimmed by 4 bases and the J gene end by 2 bases; junction bases not matched to a gene: 7. This CDR3 region has 17 residues. CDR3 sequence: CASSSKGLAAPYNEQFF. As DNA, the CDR3 is TGTGCCAGCAGCTCTAAGGGACTAGCGGCCCCCTACAATGAGCAGTTCTTC.

As regards this clone: One end of the junction is discordant with germline, which a read error may explain. The chain couples TRBV7-7 to TRBJ2-1; perhaps TRBD2 as D (5 bases). There are 14 residues in the CDR3. The germline V gene encodes CDR1 SSHAT and CDR2 FNYEAQ (reference sequence). CDR3 bases: TGTGCTAGCAGCTTAGGACTTATGAGTGATGAGCAGTTCTTC. Encoded protein: CASSLGLMSDEQFF.

The chain is built from TRBV7-9 and TRBJ2-6, with 7 nucleotides matching TRBD1. V was pared by 1 base and J by 3 bases, with 6 bases of the junction left unmatched. There are 17 residues in the CDR3. The germline V gene encodes CDR1 SEHNR and CDR2 FQNEAQ (reference sequence). The CDR3: CASSLVQGSFGANVLTF. CDR3 nucleotide sequence: TGTGCCAGCAGCTTAGTACAGGGGAGTTTTGGGGCCAACGTCCTGACTTTC.